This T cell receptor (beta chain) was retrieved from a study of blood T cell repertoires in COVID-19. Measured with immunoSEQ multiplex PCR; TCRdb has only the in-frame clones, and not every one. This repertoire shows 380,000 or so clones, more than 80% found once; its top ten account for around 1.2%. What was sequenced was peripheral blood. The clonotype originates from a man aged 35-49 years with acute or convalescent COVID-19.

The CDR3 protein is CASSLDIYSNQPQHF. The CDR3, as DNA: TGTGCCAGCAGCCTAGACATTTATAGCAATCAGCCCCAGCATTTT. The V call is TRBV7-9, the J call TRBJ1-5, with unresolved D. Germline V gives CDR1 SEHNR, CDR2 FQNEAQ (reference sequence). Trimming took 5 bases from V and 0 from J, leaving 11 bases between them. The CDR3 is 15 amino acids. Complete variable domain (other parts from reference TRBV7-9 and TRBJ1-5): DTGVSQNPRHKITKRGQNVTFRCDPISEHNRLYWYRQTLGQGPEFLTYFQNEAQLEKSRLLSDRFSAERPKGSFSTLEIQRTEQGDSAMYLCASSLDIYSNQPQHFGDGTRLSIL.